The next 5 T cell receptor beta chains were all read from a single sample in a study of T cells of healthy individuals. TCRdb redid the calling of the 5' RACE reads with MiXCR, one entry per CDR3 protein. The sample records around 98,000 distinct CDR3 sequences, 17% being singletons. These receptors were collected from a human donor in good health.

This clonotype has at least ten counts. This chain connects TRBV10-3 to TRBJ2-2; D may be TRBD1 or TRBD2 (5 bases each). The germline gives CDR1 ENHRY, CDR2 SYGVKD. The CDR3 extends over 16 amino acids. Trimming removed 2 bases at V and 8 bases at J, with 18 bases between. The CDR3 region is CAISEPRAGSIGELFF. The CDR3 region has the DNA TGTGCCATCAGTGAGCCGCGGGCAGGGTCGATTGGGGAGCTGTTTTTT.

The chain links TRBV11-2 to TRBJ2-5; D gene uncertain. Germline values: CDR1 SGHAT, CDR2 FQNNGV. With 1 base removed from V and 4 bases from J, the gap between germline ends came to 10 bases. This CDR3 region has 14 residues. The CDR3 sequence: CASSLVPHAETQYF. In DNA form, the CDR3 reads TGTGCCAGCAGCTTAGTCCCCCATGCAGAGACCCAGTACTTC.

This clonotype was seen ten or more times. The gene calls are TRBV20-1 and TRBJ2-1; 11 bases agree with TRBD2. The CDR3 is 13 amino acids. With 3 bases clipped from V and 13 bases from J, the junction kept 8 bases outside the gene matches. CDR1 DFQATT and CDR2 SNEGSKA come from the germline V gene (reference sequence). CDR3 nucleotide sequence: TGCAGTGCTAGGACTAGCGGGGCCTCTAATCAGTTCTTC. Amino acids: CSARTSGASNQFF.

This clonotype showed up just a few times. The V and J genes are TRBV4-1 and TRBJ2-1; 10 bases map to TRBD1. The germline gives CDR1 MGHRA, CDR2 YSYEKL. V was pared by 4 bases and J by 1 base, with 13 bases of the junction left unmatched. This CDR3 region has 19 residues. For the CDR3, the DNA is TGCGCCAGCAGCCCTCAATGGGGGACAGGGGCCTTTTCCTACAATGAGCAGTTCTTC. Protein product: CASSPQWGTGAFSYNEQFF.

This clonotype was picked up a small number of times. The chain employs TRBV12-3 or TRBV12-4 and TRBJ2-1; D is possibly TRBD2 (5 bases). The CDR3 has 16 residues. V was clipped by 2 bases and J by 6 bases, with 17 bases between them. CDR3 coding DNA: TGTGCCAGCAGTTTATATTTGGCCGACTATGGCAATGAGCAGTTCTTC. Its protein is CASSLYLADYGNEQFF.